One sample yielded the 10 T cell receptor beta chains listed below, sequenced in a study of T cell responses to AZD1222 COVID-19 vaccine. Only in-frame clones appear in the TCRdb table, and some are missing; sequencing was by immunoSEQ multiplex PCR. The sample holds 130,000 or so clones, about 91% seen once. This specimen was peripheral blood, taken on day 0 of AZD1222 vaccination. Every receptor here comes from an adult in good health.

The J gene is TRBJ2-5, the V gene TRBV27, with 7 bases that match TRBD2. V shed 6 bases and J 3 bases; nucleotides not matched to a gene: 10. There are 15 residues in the CDR3. Germline V gene data show CDR1 as MNHEY and CDR2 as SMNVEV (reference sequence). CDR3 coding DNA: TGTGCCAGCAGCACTCTGCTAGCGGCCAAAGAGACCCAGTACTTC. Translation gives CASSTLLAAKETQYF.

The rearrangement joins TRBV14 to TRBJ2-5; perhaps TRBD2 as D (7 bases). The germline CDR1 and CDR2 sequences are SGHDN and FVKESK. This CDR3 region has 16 residues. The V and J ends lost 4 bases and 0 bases respectively, with 15 bases between them. In nucleotides, the CDR3 is TGTGCCAGCAGCCGAAGGGGGGGGCCGTACCAAGAGACCCAGTACTTC. Amino acids: CASSRRGGPYQETQYF.

The V gene is TRBV19, the J gene TRBJ1-1; 8 positions match TRBD1. Germline-derived CDR1 and CDR2 are LNHDA and SQIVND (reference sequence). This CDR3 contains 14 residues. The V and J ends lost 5 bases and 4 bases, in that order; junction bases with no gene match: 6. The CDR3 nucleotides are TGTGCCAGTAGTGACTTACAGGGGGTCACTGAAGCTTTCTTT. It is translated as CASSDLQGVTEAFF. Full variable domain (remainder filled in from reference TRBV19 and TRBJ1-1): DGGITQSPKYLFRKEGQNVTLSCEQNLNHDAMYWYRQDPGQGLRLIYYSQIVNDFQKGDIAEGYSVSREKKESFPLTVTSAQKNPTAFYLCASSDLQGVTEAFFGQGTRLTVV.

V and J are TRBV7-9 and TRBJ1-4; the D gene is possibly TRBD1 (5 bases). Trimming left V 1 base short and J 8 bases short, with 11 bases between. This CDR3 comprises 14 residues. The germline gives CDR1 SEHNR, CDR2 FQNEAQ (reference sequence). The CDR3 is CASSLGAGQEKLFF. In DNA, the CDR3 is TGTGCCAGCAGCTTAGGGGCAGGGCAAGAAAAACTGTTTTTT. Full variable domain (missing parts from reference TRBV7-9 and TRBJ1-4): DTGVSQNPRHKITKRGQNVTFRCDPISEHNRLYWYRQTLGQGPEFLTYFQNEAQLEKSRLLSDRFSAERPKGSFSTLEIQRTEQGDSAMYLCASSLGAGQEKLFFGSGTQLSVL.

This rearrangement joins TRBV5-1 to TRBJ1-3; tentative D call: TRBD1 (6 bases). Per the germline V gene, CDR1 is SGHRS and CDR2 is YFSETQ. The V gene lost 7 bases and the J gene lost 2 bases, with 10 bases spanning the gap. CDR3 length: 13 amino acids. The DNA of the CDR3 is TGCGCCAGCCAAGGACAGACTGGAAACACCATATATTTT. It yields the protein CASQGQTGNTIYF.

The CDR3 DNA reads as TGTGCCAGTAGTTCTTCCACCAGGGCGGGCGAGCAGTACTTC. Translated, it gives CASSSSTRAGEQYF. The chain has TRBV19 and TRBJ2-7; tentatively, D is TRBD1 or TRBD2 (5 bases each). The CDR3 has 14 amino acids. Trimming removed 5 bases from V and 6 bases from J, with 17 bases in between. Germline CDR1 reads LNHDA; CDR2 reads SQIVND (reference sequence).

This rearrangement joins TRBV30 to TRBJ2-3, with 11 bases matching TRBD2. Germline CDR1 and CDR2: GTSNPN and SVGIG (reference sequence). The V segment lost 5 bases and the J segment 14 bases; nucleotides outside the gene matches: 18. The CDR3 sequence is 15 residues long. CDR3 sequence reads: CAWSRKGLAGNLGYF. The CDR3 region has the DNA TGTGCCTGGTCCCGTAAAGGACTAGCGGGTAACCTGGGGTATTTT.

The chain employs TRBV6-5 and TRBJ1-4; 8 bases line up with TRBD1. J lost 5 bases, V lost 3 bases, and 5 bases had no gene match. The CDR3 spans 15 residues. Germline loops: CDR1 MNHEY, CDR2 SVGAGI. Here the CDR3 reads CASSYRQGRNEKLFF. The CDR3 DNA is TGTGCCAGCAGTTATCGACAGGGGAGGAATGAAAAACTGTTTTTT.

This chain links TRBV11-2 with TRBJ1-3; D is unclear. CDR1 SGHAT and CDR2 FQNNGV come from the germline V gene. The CDR3 runs to 14 residues. Trimming stripped 6 bases from V and 0 bases from J, with 9 bases between. The CDR3 DNA reads TGTGCCAGCAGTCGGCTGGGCTCTGGAAACACCATATATTTT. It encodes CASSRLGSGNTIYF.

The V gene is TRBV4-3, the J gene TRBJ1-2, with 7 positions matching TRBD1. The ends lost 1 base at V and 4 bases at J; junction bases unmatched: 3. There are 14 residues in the CDR3. Germline CDR1 is LGHNA and CDR2 is YSLEER. CDR3 sequence reads: CASSQGQGAYGYTF. In DNA, the CDR3 is TGCGCCAGCAGCCAAGGACAGGGTGCCTATGGCTACACCTTC.